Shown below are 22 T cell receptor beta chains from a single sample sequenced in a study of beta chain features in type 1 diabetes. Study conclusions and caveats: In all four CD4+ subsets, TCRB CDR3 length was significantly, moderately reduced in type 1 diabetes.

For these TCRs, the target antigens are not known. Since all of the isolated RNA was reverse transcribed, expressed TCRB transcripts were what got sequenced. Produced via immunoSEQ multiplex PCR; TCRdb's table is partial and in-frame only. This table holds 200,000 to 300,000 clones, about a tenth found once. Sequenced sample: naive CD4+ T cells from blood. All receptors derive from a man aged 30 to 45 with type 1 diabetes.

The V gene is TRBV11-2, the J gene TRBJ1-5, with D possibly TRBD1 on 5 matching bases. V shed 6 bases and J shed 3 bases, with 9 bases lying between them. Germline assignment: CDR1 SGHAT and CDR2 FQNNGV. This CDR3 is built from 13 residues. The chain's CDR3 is CASSGGFNQPQHF. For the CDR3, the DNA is TGTGCCAGCAGTGGGGGGTTCAATCAGCCCCAGCATTTT.

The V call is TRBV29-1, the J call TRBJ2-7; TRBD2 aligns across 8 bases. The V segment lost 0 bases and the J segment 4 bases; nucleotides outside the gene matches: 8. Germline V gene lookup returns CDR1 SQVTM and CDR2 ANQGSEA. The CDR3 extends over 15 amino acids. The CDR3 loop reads CSVEDPTSGRYEQYF. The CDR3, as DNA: TGCAGCGTTGAAGATCCTACTAGCGGTCGTTACGAGCAGTACTTC.

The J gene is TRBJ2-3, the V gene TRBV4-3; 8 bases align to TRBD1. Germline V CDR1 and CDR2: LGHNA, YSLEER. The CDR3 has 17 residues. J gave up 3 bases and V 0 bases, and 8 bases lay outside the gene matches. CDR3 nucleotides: TGCGCCAGCAGCCAAGAGGTCCCGACAGGGGCTACAGATACGCAGTATTTT. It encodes CASSQEVPTGATDTQYF.

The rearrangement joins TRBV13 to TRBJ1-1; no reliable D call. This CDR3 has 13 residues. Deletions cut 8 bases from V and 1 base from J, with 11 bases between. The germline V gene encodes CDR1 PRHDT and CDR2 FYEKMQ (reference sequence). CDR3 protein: CASSPQPNTEAFF. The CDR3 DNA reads TGTGCCAGCTCTCCACAGCCGAACACTGAAGCTTTCTTT.

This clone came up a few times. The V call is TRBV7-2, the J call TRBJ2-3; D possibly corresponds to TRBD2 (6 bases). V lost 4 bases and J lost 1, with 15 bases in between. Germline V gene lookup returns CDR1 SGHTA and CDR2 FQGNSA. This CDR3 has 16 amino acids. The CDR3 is CASSSDYSGGTDTQYF. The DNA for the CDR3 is TGTGCCAGCAGCTCGGACTACTCCGGCGGCACAGATACGCAGTATTTT.

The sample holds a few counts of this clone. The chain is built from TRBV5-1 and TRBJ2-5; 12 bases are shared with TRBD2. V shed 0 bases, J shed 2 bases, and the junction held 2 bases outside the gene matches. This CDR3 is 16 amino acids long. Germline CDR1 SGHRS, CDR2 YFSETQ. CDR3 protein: CASSLGLAGVQETQYF. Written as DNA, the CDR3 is TGCGCCAGCAGCTTGGGACTAGCGGGGGTGCAAGAGACCCAGTACTTC.

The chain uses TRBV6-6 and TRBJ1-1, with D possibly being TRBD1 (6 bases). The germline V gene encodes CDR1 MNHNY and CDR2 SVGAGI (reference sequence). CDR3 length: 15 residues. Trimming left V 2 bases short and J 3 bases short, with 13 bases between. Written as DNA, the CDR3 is TGTGCCAGCAGTTACGGGGGGGCACGGGACACTGAAGCTTTCTTT. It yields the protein CASSYGGARDTEAFF.

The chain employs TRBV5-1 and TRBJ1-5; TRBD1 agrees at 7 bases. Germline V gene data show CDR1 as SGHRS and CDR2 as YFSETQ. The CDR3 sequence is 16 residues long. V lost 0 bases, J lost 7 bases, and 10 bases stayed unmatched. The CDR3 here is CASSLGAQGSGQPQHF. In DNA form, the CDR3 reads TGCGCCAGCAGCTTGGGCGCACAGGGGAGCGGACAGCCCCAGCATTTT.

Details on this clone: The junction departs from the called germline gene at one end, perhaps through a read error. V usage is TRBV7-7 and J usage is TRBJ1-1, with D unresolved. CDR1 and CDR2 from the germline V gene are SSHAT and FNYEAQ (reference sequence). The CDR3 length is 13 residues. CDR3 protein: CASSSRENTEAFF. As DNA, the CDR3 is TGTGCTAGCAGCTCACGAGAGAACACTGAAGCTTTCTTT.

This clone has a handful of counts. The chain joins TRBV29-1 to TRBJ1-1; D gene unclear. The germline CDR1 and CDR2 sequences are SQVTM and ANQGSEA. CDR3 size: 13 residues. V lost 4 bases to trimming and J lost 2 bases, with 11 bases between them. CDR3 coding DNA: TGCAGCGTTGCGGGGAGGGCCAACACTGAAGCTTTCTTT. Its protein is CSVAGRANTEAFF.

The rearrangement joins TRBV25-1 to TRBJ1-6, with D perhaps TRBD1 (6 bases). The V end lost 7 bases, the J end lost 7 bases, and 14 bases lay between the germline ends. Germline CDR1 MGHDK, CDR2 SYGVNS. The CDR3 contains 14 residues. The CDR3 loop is CASTPAGDNSPLHF. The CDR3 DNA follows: TGTGCCAGCACGCCTGCAGGGGACAATTCACCCCTCCACTTT. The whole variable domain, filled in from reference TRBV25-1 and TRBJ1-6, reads EADIYQTPRYLVIGTGKKITLECSQTMGHDKMYWYQQDPGMELHLIHYSYGVNSTEKGDLSSESTVSRIRTEHFPLTLESARPSHTSQYLCASTPAGDNSPLHFGNGTRLTVT.

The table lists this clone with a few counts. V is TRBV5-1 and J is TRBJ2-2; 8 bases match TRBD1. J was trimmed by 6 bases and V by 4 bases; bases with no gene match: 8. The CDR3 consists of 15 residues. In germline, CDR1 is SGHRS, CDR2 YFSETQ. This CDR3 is CASSDRGSVPGELFF. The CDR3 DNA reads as TGCGCCAGCAGCGACAGGGGATCGGTTCCCGGGGAGCTGTTTTTT.

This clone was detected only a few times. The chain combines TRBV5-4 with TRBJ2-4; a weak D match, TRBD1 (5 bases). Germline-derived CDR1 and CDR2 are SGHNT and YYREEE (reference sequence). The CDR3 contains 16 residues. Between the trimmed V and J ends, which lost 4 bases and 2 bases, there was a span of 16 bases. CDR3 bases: TGTGCCAGCAGCCCCGACCCCCAGGGTACCAAAAACATTCAGTACTTC. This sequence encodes CASSPDPQGTKNIQYF.

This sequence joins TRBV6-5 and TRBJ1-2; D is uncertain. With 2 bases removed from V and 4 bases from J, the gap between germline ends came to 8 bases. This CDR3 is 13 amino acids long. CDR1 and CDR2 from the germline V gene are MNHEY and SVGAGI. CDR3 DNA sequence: TGTGCCAGCAGTTACGGGAGATTCTATGGCTACACCTTC. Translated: CASSYGRFYGYTF.

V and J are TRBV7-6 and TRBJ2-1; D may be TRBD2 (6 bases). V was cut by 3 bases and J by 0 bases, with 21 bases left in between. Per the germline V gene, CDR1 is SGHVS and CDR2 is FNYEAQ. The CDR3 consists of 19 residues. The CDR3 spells CASSFHRRAGRSSYNEQFF. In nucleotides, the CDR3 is TGTGCCAGCAGCTTTCATCGGCGTGCGGGGCGAAGCTCCTACAATGAGCAGTTCTTC.

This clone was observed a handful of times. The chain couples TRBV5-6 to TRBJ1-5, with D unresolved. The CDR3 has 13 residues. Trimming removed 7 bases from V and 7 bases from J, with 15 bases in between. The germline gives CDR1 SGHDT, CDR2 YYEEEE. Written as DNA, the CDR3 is TGTGCCAGCGCCACCACCCCGGAGCAGCCCCAGCATTTT. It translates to CASATTPEQPQHF.

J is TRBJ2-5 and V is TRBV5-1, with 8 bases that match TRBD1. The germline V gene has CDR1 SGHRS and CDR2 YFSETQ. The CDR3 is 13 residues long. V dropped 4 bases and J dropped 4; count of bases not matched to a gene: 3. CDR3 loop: CASSRDRRETQYF. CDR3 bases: TGCGCCAGCAGCAGGGACAGGCGAGAGACCCAGTACTTC.

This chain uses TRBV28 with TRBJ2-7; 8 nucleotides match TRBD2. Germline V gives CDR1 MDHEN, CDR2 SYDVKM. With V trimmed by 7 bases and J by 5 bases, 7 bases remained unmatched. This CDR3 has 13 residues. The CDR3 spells CASIRAGGNEQYF. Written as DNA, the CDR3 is TGTGCCAGCATCCGGGCGGGGGGCAACGAGCAGTACTTC.

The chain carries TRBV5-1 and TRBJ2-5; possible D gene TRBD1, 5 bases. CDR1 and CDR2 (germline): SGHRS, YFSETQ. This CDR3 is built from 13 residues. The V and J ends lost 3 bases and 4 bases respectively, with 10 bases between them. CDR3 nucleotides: TGCGCCAGCAGCTCGCTGGGGCGAGAGACCCAGTACTTC. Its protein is CASSSLGRETQYF.

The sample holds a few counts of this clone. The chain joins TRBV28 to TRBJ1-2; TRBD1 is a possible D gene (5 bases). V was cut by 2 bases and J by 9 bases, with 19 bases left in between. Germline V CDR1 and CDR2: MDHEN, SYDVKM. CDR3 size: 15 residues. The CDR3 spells CASSLQLRQGRSYTF. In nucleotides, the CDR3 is TGTGCCAGCAGTTTACAATTGAGGCAGGGAAGGAGCTACACCTTC.

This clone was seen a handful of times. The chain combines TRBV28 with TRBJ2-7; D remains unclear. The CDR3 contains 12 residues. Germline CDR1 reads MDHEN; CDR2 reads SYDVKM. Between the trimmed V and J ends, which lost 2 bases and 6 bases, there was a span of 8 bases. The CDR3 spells CASSLGRTEQYF. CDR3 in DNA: TGTGCCAGCAGTTTAGGCAGAACCGAGCAGTACTTC.

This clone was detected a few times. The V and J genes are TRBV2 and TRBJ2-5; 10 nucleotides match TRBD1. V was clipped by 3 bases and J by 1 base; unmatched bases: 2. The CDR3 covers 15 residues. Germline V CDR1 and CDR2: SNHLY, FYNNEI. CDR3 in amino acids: CASSDWDRGQETQYF. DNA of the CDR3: TGTGCCAGCAGTGATTGGGACAGGGGCCAAGAGACCCAGTACTTC.